This T cell receptor (beta chain) appears in the sequencing data of a study of T cell responses to AZD1222 COVID-19 vaccine. Findings and caveats of the study: Spike-specific TCR breadth and depth both grew after two AZD1222 doses. Clonal diversity may have been underestimated, and the donors were mostly white British, with more females than males.

The CDR3 is 14 residues long. The V end lost 2 bases, the J end lost 5 bases, and 12 bases lay between the germline ends. CDR1 and CDR2 (germline): MNHNS, SASEGT. The assay was immunoSEQ multiplex PCR, and TCRdb's table has in-frame clones only and misses some. The sample records some 200,000 clones, approximately 94% being singletons. Concerning this clone: Its specificity is not known.

The origin of this receptor is an adult who received the MenACWY meningococcal vaccine as a control. This specimen consisted of peripheral blood, obtained 28 days after the second dose of the MenACWY control vaccine. This chain connects TRBV6-1 to TRBJ1-1, with D perhaps TRBD1 (6 bases). The CDR3 DNA follows: TGTGCCAGCAGTGAACAGGGGTTTTGGACTGAAGCTTTCTTT. It translates to CASSEQGFWTEAFF.